Following are 27 T cell receptor beta chains from one sample sequenced in a study of CD8 T cells in Susac syndrome. With random hexamers, reverse transcription was performed on about 0.5 to 1 ug of RNA. MiXCR was run by TCRdb on the immunoSEQ multiplex PCR reads, yielding one entry per CDR3 protein. The data hold 240,000 or so distinct CDR3 sequences, with about 96% observed a single time. The sample was CD4+ T cells from PBMCs. These receptors came from a human donor with Susac syndrome.

This chain links TRBV11-3 with TRBJ2-3; D might be TRBD2 (6 bases). The length of the CDR3 is 15 residues. The V end was cut by 5 bases, the J end by 6 bases, with 18 bases between. Germline CDR1 SGHNT, CDR2 YENEEA. The CDR3 loop reads CASSRGGTVQDTQYF. The CDR3 DNA is TGTGCCAGCAGCCGAGGAGGGACGGTCCAGGATACGCAGTATTTT.

The V call is TRBV29-1, the J call TRBJ2-5, with D tentatively TRBD1 (6 bases). Between the trimmed V and J ends, which lost 5 bases and 2 bases, there was a span of 12 bases. The germline V gene has CDR1 SQVTM and CDR2 ANQGSEA. This CDR3 contains 13 residues. CDR3 region: CSVSRGTQETQYF. The CDR3 region has the DNA TGCAGCGTTTCCAGGGGAACGCAAGAGACCCAGTACTTC.

This sequence joins TRBV5-6 and TRBJ2-7; D is ambiguous. CDR3 length: 12 amino acids. Trimming shortened V by 3 bases and J by 5 bases, and 9 bases separated the two germline ends. Per the germline V gene, CDR1 is SGHDT and CDR2 is YYEEEE. In nucleotides, the CDR3 is TGTGCCAGCAGCTCTAGTCGTGACGAGCAGTACTTC. Translating it yields CASSSSRDEQYF.

This chain joins TRBV27 and TRBJ2-5; D tentatively reads TRBD1 or TRBD2 (5 bases each). Between the trimmed V and J ends, which lost 5 bases and 3 bases, there was a span of 16 bases. Per the germline V gene, CDR1 is MNHEY and CDR2 is SMNVEV (reference sequence). The CDR3 is made up of 15 amino acids. The CDR3 DNA reads as TGTGCCAGCAGTAGTTGGGGGAAAGGGGAAGAGACCCAGTACTTC. It specifies CASSSWGKGEETQYF.

This chain joins TRBV29-1 and TRBJ2-1; the match to TRBD2 covers 11 bases. Looked up from germline, CDR1 is SQVTM and CDR2 is ANQGSEA. The CDR3 is made up of 14 amino acids. The J segment lost 9 bases and the V segment lost 7 bases, leaving 11 bases of the junction unmatched. The CDR3 DNA sequence: TGCAGCGCCGGGACTAGCGGCTACCTTGGTGAGCAGTTCTTC. The encoded protein is CSAGTSGYLGEQFF.

The J gene is TRBJ2-7, the V gene TRBV7-9, with D possibly being TRBD1 (5 bases). The V gene lost 7 bases and the J gene lost 0 bases, with 16 bases spanning the gap. From germline, CDR1 is SEHNR and CDR2 FQNEAQ (reference sequence). The CDR3 loop spans 15 amino acids. The CDR3 loop reads CASIPPGYSSYEQYF. As DNA, the CDR3 is TGTGCCAGCATACCACCAGGGTACAGCTCCTACGAGCAGTACTTC.

The V call is TRBV11-3, the J call TRBJ2-1, with 12 bases fitting TRBD2. The CDR3 length is 14 residues. Germline V gene data show CDR1 as SGHNT and CDR2 as YENEEA. The ends lost 6 bases at V and 7 bases at J; junction bases unmatched: 4. The CDR3 sequence: CASRAGTSGNEQFF. The CDR3 DNA reads as TGTGCCAGCAGGGCCGGGACTAGCGGGAATGAGCAGTTCTTC.

This clonotype was observed a single time. The chain couples TRBV15 to TRBJ2-7; D is undetermined. The V gene lost 0 bases and the J gene lost 0 bases, with 9 bases spanning the gap. The CDR3 sequence is 15 residues long. Germline CDR1 is LNHNV and CDR2 is YYDKDF (reference sequence). The CDR3 DNA reads as TGTGCCACCAGCAGAGATCGTGCCACCTCCTACGAGCAGTACTTC. Residues: CATSRDRATSYEQYF.

The chain uses TRBV28 and TRBJ1-2; no firm D call. CDR3 length: 12 residues. V gave up 3 bases and J gave up 5 bases, with 7 bases separating them. Germline assignment: CDR1 MDHEN and CDR2 SYDVKM. CDR3 nucleotides: TGTGCCAGCAGTTTGTCCCAATATGGCTACACCTTC. Translating it yields CASSLSQYGYTF.

This chain joins TRBV29-1 and TRBJ2-4, with 10 bases matching TRBD2. Germline CDR1 SQVTM, CDR2 ANQGSEA. This CDR3 contains 14 residues. The V segment lost 6 bases and the J segment 0 bases; nucleotides outside the gene matches: 2. The CDR3 bases are TGCAGCGTCCGACTAGCGGGAGCCAAAAACATTCAGTACTTC. It is translated as CSVRLAGAKNIQYF.

J is TRBJ2-1 and V is TRBV19, with D uncertain. Between the trimmed V and J ends, which lost 7 bases and 9 bases, there was a span of 1 base. In germline, CDR1 is LNHDA, CDR2 SQIVND (reference sequence). This CDR3 comprises 8 residues. As DNA, the CDR3 is TGTGCCAGTATTGAGCAGTTCTTC. This sequence encodes CASIEQFF.

The rearrangement links TRBV20-1 to TRBJ1-5; D uncertain. There are 15 residues in the CDR3. Trimming shortened V by 3 bases and J by 7 bases, and 19 bases separated the two germline ends. Germline values: CDR1 DFQATT, CDR2 SNEGSKA (reference sequence). DNA of the CDR3: TGCAGTGCTAGTTCCCCCCGGGGAGAAGGGCAGCCCCAGCATTTT. Its translation is CSASSPRGEGQPQHF.

The rearrangement uses TRBV4-1 and TRBJ1-2, with D hard to call. The V gene's germline CDR1 is MGHRA and CDR2 YSYEKL. V dropped 0 bases and J dropped 5 bases, with 19 bases sitting between them. This CDR3 comprises 17 residues. CDR3 sequence: CASSQDQTAGNRYGYTF. The CDR3 DNA follows: TGCGCCAGCAGCCAAGATCAGACGGCAGGTAATCGATATGGCTACACCTTC.

The V call is TRBV28, the J call TRBJ2-7, with 11 bases that match TRBD2. The V segment lost 4 bases and the J segment 2 bases; nucleotides outside the gene matches: 4. The germline V gene has CDR1 MDHEN and CDR2 SYDVKM. The CDR3 length is 15 residues. Written as DNA, the CDR3 is TGTGCCAGCAGTTCACCTAGCGGGGGGCCCTACGAGCAGTACTTC. Its translation: CASSSPSGGPYEQYF.

The chain couples TRBV25-1 to TRBJ2-2; D is perhaps TRBD1 (7 bases). The CDR3 covers 14 residues. V lost 7 bases and J 5 bases, leaving 14 bases between the germline ends. The germline V gene encodes CDR1 MGHDK and CDR2 SYGVNS. The CDR3 DNA reads TGTGCCAGCACCGAACAGGGGAGGACCGGGGAGCTGTTTTTT. It codes for CASTEQGRTGELFF.

The rearrangement links TRBV18 to TRBJ2-3; D gene unclear. The CDR3 runs 13 residues. Trimming shortened V by 3 bases and J by 4 bases, and 8 bases separated the two germline ends. Germline assignment: CDR1 KGHSH and CDR2 LQKENI. This CDR3 is CASSPPLSDTQYF. The DNA for the CDR3 is TGTGCCAGCTCACCCCCTCTGTCAGATACGCAGTATTTT.

The genes are TRBV21-1 and TRBJ2-1. TRBV21-1 corresponds to a pseudogene. This CDR3 spans 9 amino acids. The CDR3 spells CASSRLEFF. CDR3 nucleotide sequence: TGTGCCAGCAGCAGATTGGAGTTCTTC.

J is TRBJ1-1 and V is TRBV30, with a weak D call TRBD1 (6 bases). Trimming left V 2 bases short and J 7 bases short, with 11 bases between. CDR1 is GTSNPN and CDR2 is SVGIG in the germline V gene (reference sequence). The CDR3 is made up of 12 amino acids. Here the CDR3 DNA reads TGTGCCTGGAGTCATGACAGGAATGAAGCTTTCTTT. Protein product: CAWSHDRNEAFF.

The V call is TRBV29-1, the J call TRBJ1-2, with D maybe TRBD1 (5 bases). The CDR3 has 11 amino acids. Germline V gene data show CDR1 as SQVTM and CDR2 as ANQGSEA. V lost 4 bases, J lost 8 bases, and 11 bases lay in between. CDR3 in DNA: TGCAGCGTTGCGCAGGGTGAAGGCTACACCTTC. Its translation is CSVAQGEGYTF.

The V gene is TRBV21-1, the J gene TRBJ2-7; no DNA check was done on the table's D call, TRBD2. TRBV21-1 is a known pseudogene. This CDR3 spans 17 amino acids. The CDR3 DNA sequence: TGTGCCAGCAGCAAAGGGGGACTAGCGGGAGTTTCCTACGAGCAGTACTTC. Encoded protein: CASSKGGLAGVSYEQYF.

The sample holds one count of this clonotype. The rearrangement joins TRBV20-1 to TRBJ1-1; D remains ambiguous. The germline V gene encodes CDR1 DFQATT and CDR2 SNEGSKA (reference sequence). The ends were cut back, 3 bases at V and 2 bases at J, with 16 bases in the middle. The CDR3 runs to 15 residues. Written as DNA, the CDR3 is TGCAGTGCTAGGAGGGCTACGAATTTCAACACTGAAGCTTTCTTT. Its translation: CSARRATNFNTEAFF.

The chain couples TRBV11-2 to TRBJ2-1; D is unclear. Trimming removed 11 bases at V and 0 bases at J, with 14 bases between. Germline CDR1 and CDR2: SGHAT and FQNNGV. The CDR3 runs to 14 residues. CDR3 bases: TGTGCCTTAACCCCCAGGTTCTCCTACAATGAGCAGTTCTTC. Translating it yields CALTPRFSYNEQFF.

The gene calls are TRBV7-2 and TRBJ2-6, with TRBD1 matching 7 bases. Germline V gives CDR1 SGHTA, CDR2 FQGNSA. The J segment lost 1 base and the V segment lost 2 bases, leaving 5 bases of the junction unmatched. This CDR3 region has 17 residues. DNA of the CDR3: TGTGCCAGCAGCTTACCGGGACAGACTTCTGGGGCCAACGTCCTGACTTTC. Amino acid sequence: CASSLPGQTSGANVLTF. Based on the CDR3 plus reference TRBV7-2 and TRBJ2-6, the full variable domain is GAGVSQSPSNKVTEKGKDVELRCDPISGHTALYWYRQSLGQGLEFLIYFQGNSAPDKSGLPSDRFSAERTGGSVSTLTIQRTQQEDSAVYLCASSLPGQTSGANVLTFGAGSRLTVL.

This clonotype was seen only once. The J gene is TRBJ1-2, the V gene TRBV24-1, with TRBD1 matching 7 bases. CDR3 length: 14 amino acids. Trimming removed 5 bases from V and 7 bases from J; junction bases left unmatched: 9. Germline CDR1 KGHDR, CDR2 SFDVKD. The CDR3 DNA follows: TGTGCCACCAGTGGTTTAGAGGGGGCCGGTGGCTACACCTTC. It specifies CATSGLEGAGGYTF.

The V gene is TRBV4-1, the J gene TRBJ2-5, with D maybe TRBD2 (6 bases). From germline, CDR1 is MGHRA and CDR2 YSYEKL. The CDR3 is 14 residues long. Trimming cost V 5 bases and J 5 bases, with 15 bases left between them. In DNA, the CDR3 is TGCGCCAGCAGCGTAGGTGAGGAGGGTGAGACCCAGTACTTC. It encodes CASSVGEEGETQYF.

This clonotype appeared once. The chain uses TRBV11-3 and TRBJ2-1; D gene unclear. V was pared by 4 bases and J by 3 bases, with 4 bases between. Germline CDR1 and CDR2: SGHNT and YENEEA. This CDR3 contains 12 residues. CDR3 nucleotides: TGTGCCAGCAGCTCCGACTACAATGAGCAGTTCTTC. Translating it yields CASSSDYNEQFF.

The chain links TRBV7-9 to TRBJ1-4, with 7 bases that match TRBD1. Germline values: CDR1 SEHNR, CDR2 FQNEAQ (reference sequence). This CDR3 is built from 15 residues. The ends lost 6 bases at V and 8 bases at J; junction bases unmatched: 12. The CDR3 bases are TGTGCCAGCAGTCCTCTGACAGGGAGGAACGAAAAACTGTTTTTT. It translates to CASSPLTGRNEKLFF.